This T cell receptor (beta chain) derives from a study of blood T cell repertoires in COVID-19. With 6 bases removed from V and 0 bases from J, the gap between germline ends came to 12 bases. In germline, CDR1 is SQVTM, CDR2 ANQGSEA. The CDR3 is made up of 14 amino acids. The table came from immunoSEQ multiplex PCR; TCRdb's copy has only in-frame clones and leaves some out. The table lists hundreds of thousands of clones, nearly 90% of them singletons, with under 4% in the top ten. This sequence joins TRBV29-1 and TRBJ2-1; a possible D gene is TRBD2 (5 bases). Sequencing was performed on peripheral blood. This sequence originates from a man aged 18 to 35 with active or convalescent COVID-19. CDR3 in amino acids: CSVVGSFSYNEQFF. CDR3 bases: TGCAGCGTGGTAGGGAGCTTCTCCTACAATGAGCAGTTCTTC.